A single sample is the source of the 12 T cell receptor beta chains below, sequenced in a study of STAT3 mutations in large granular lymphocyte leukemia. The study, taken as a whole, reports: Every T-LGLL patient had at least one immunodominant TCRbeta clonotype.

TCRdb's copy holds only in-frame clones and misses some; the assay was immunoSEQ multiplex PCR. Among 3,500 to 4,500 clones listed, about two fifths were seen once. No antigens are known for them. The sequenced sample was peripheral blood mononuclear cells. These receptors came from a man aged 55-75 years with T-cell large granular lymphocyte leukemia. Some clones in this sample may be carry-over from other donors' samples.

The chain links TRBV5-1 to TRBJ1-1; D might be TRBD1 (5 bases). Trimming removed 3 bases from V and 5 bases from J, with 11 bases in between. This CDR3 spans 13 amino acids. Germline CDR1 is SGHRS and CDR2 is YFSETQ. CDR3 in DNA: TGCGCCAGCAGCTGGGGTAGGGGTACTGAAGCTTTCTTT. Protein: CASSWGRGTEAFF.

This clone was found a few times. The rearrangement joins TRBV30 to TRBJ2-7; D may be TRBD1 or TRBD2 (5 bases each). Germline V CDR1 and CDR2: GTSNPN, SVGIG (reference sequence). CDR3 size: 15 residues. Trimming took 1 base from V and 6 from J, leaving 19 bases between them. The CDR3 DNA reads TGTGCCTGGAGTGGGGGGTTGGGACGGACCTCCGAGCAGTACTTC. Its translation is CAWSGGLGRTSEQYF.

This clone was counted a few times. The V and J genes are TRBV18 and TRBJ2-7; D unclear. Trimming took off 2 bases at V and 6 bases at J, with 11 bases between the two ends. Germline CDR1 and CDR2: KGHSH and LQKENI. The length of the CDR3 is 13 residues. CDR3 DNA sequence: TGTGCCAGCTCACCATCCCCCCAGTCCGAGCAGTACGTC. Its translation is CASSPSPQSEQYV.

There are a few counts of this clone. The J gene is TRBJ2-1, the V gene TRBV18; 10 nucleotides line up with TRBD2. Trimming removed 3 bases from V and 6 bases from J; junction bases left unmatched: 2. The CDR3 consists of 14 residues. Germline loops: CDR1 KGHSH, CDR2 LQKENI. The CDR3 region is CASSPWTSGNEQFF. The CDR3 DNA is TGTGCCAGCTCACCGTGGACTAGCGGCAATGAGCAGTTCTTC.

This clone was recorded a few times. The chain joins TRBV6-5 to TRBJ1-1; no firm D call. The CDR3 spans 13 residues. CDR1 and CDR2 from the germline V gene are MNHEY and SVGAGI. Trimming shortened V by 5 bases and J by 1 base, and 8 bases separated the two germline ends. This CDR3 is CASSTFGNTEAFF. The CDR3, as DNA: TGTGCCAGCAGTACTTTCGGGAACACTGAAGCTTTCTTT.

In this sample, this clone turned up a few times. The DNA for the CDR3 is TGTGCCAGCGAACAGGGGTGGGATAATTCACCCCTCCACTTT. This translates into CASEQGWDNSPLHF. The gene calls are TRBV25-1 and TRBJ1-6, with TRBD1 matching over 7 bases. The germline V gene encodes CDR1 MGHDK and CDR2 SYGVNS. The CDR3 extends over 14 amino acids. The trim removed 8 bases at V and 5 bases at J, leaving 6 bases unmatched.

The genes are TRBV5-4 and TRBJ1-6, with no clear D. The CDR3 is 12 residues long. The V and J ends lost 9 bases and 7 bases respectively, with 11 bases between them. CDR1 and CDR2 (germline): SGHNT, YYREEE (reference sequence). In DNA form, the CDR3 reads TGTGCCACACACACACCCAATTCACCCCTCCACTTT. It encodes CATHTPNSPLHF.

This clone was counted only a few times. The chain recombines TRBV18 with TRBJ2-7; D is possibly TRBD2 (5 bases). The CDR3 has 16 amino acids. CDR1 is KGHSH and CDR2 is LQKENI in the germline V gene. V was shortened by 3 bases and J by 2 bases, with 17 bases between the two germline ends. The chain's CDR3 is CASSPGEPGTTYEQYF. CDR3 nucleotide sequence: TGTGCCAGCTCACCGGGAGAACCGGGAACCACCTACGAGCAGTACTTC.

The CDR3 reads CASTEGHYNSPLHF. The CDR3 DNA is TGCGCCAGCACGGAGGGACATTATAATTCACCCCTCCACTTT. The genes are TRBV5-1 and TRBJ1-6; the D gene is possibly TRBD1 (6 bases). CDR1 is SGHRS and CDR2 is YFSETQ in the germline V gene. The V gene lost 6 bases and the J gene lost 4 bases, with 11 bases spanning the gap. CDR3 length: 14 residues. The variable domain in full, with the rest retrieved from reference TRBV5-1 and TRBJ1-6, is KAGVTQTPRYLIKTRGQQVTLSCSPISGHRSVSWYQQTPGQGLQFLFEYFSETQRNKGNFPGRFSGRQFSNSRSEMNVSTLELGDSALYLCASTEGHYNSPLHFGNGTRLTVT.

This clone came up a few times. The CDR3 DNA sequence: TGTGCCATCAGTGAGTCGAGGGGGGCCTCCTACAATGAGCAGTTCTTC. This codes for CAISESRGASYNEQFF. V and J are TRBV10-3 and TRBJ2-1; perhaps D is TRBD1 or TRBD2 (6 bases each). Germline CDR1 reads ENHRY; CDR2 reads SYGVKD. This CDR3 has 16 residues. With 0 bases removed from V and 0 bases from J, the gap between germline ends came to 9 bases.

The V and J genes are TRBV30 and TRBJ1-3; D uncertain. Germline-derived CDR1 and CDR2 are GTSNPN and SVGIG (reference sequence). This CDR3 is 16 amino acids long. The ends were cut back, 4 bases at V and 2 bases at J, with 18 bases in the middle. The DNA for the CDR3 is TGTGCCTGGACGCCTTCATCGACCCGAACTGGAAACACCATATATTTT. Residues: CAWTPSSTRTGNTIYF.

The chain links TRBV5-1 to TRBJ2-2; 11 nucleotides agree with TRBD2. This CDR3 region has 16 residues. The junction had 3 bases not matched to a gene; V was cut back by 4 bases and J by 1 base. Per the germline V gene, CDR1 is SGHRS and CDR2 is YFSETQ. CDR3 protein: CASSPGTSGNTGELFF. The DNA of the CDR3 is TGCGCCAGCAGCCCGGGGACTAGCGGGAACACCGGGGAGCTGTTTTTT.